The T cell receptor beta chain under discussion was sequenced for a study of shared clonotypes between healthy human individuals (dated by TCRdb to the early 2020s). For the study in its entirety: A couple of women and a few men aged 18 to 49 years were included in the cohort. For each donor, CD4 naive and CD4 memory were each run on three plates, CD8 naive on two plates, and CD8 memory on one plate. The study deeply sequenced blood TCR repertoires of about five healthy adults to estimate repertoire size and the extent of clonotype sharing between individuals. Libraries were prepared and TCR repertoires were sequenced by different laboratories using diverse techniques, in order to increase sequencing depth and limit assay-specific biases. Between about 0.8 and 8.9 billion PBMCs per donor were obtained by leukapheresis.

On this clone: This receptor's antigen is unknown. No per-base quality is available; no much larger clone lies one base away.

Results and caveats for the whole study, not just this receptor: Pairwise subsampling indicated that sequencing depth was expected to affect the degree of clonotype sharing among donors. The genetic and exposure-history diversity represented was limited by the small number of donors. Sampling was limited to blood, and TCR repertoires in tissue likely differ from TCR repertoires in blood. Clonotypes shared by all four sorted-subset donors showed higher generation probabilities than non-shared clonotypes. Across a handful of donors, roughly 5.1% of naive CD4, approximately 3.6% of naive CD8, approximately 2.5% of memory CD4, and 0.4% to 0.45% of memory CD8 clonotypes were shared. Larger estimated clonotype richness was generally found for naive subsets than for memory subsets. Incomplete sequencing was indicated by rarefaction of sorted-subset datasets, despite the large sequencing depth.

The germline ends are 15 bases apart after V is trimmed by 7 bases and J by 6 bases. From its cysteine to its phenylalanine, the CDR3 spans 12 amino acids. The retained sequence is limited to the CDR3, 36 bases, with the frame set at the first base. The germline V gene yields SQVTM for CDR1 and ANQGSEA for CDR2. Healthy HIV-negative adults with no recently reported acute infections or vaccinations were included as donors. All donors were Caucasian adults living in Nashville, Tennessee, USA. CD4+ T cells were enriched through magnetic negative selection, after which naive cells were positively selected on CD45RA and the remaining negative fraction served as the memory subset. Blood was obtained by leukapheresis, after which PBMCs were separated by Ficoll-Histopaque density gradient centrifugation and cryopreserved in liquid nitrogen vapor phase. Analytical flow cytometry was used to check the purity and quantity of each magnetically sorted T cell population. Each sorted fraction had its genomic DNA isolated and then quantified by UV absorbance on a Nanodrop 2000c.

Using the deep immunoSEQ assay, TCR CDR3 regions were amplified from genomic DNA by multiplex PCR. Extracted genomic DNA from each cell subset was spread evenly across all wells of several immunoSEQ 96-well plates, with each plate serving as a replicate. For sorted subsets, around 200 ng genomic DNA, equal to about 30,000 T cell genomes, was loaded into each replicate PCR. Purified libraries were quantified with a Qubit 3.0 fluorometer, sized on a Bioanalyzer 2100, and re-quantified with the KAPA Library Quantification kit. A separate single-read 150-cycle Illumina NextSeq 550 flow cell was used to sequence each immunoSEQ 96-well plate. In the authors' own workflow: Because only junctional sequences without quality scores were contained in the immunoSEQ output, filtering matching that applied to full-length reads could not be performed. To assign V/J genes and CDR3, sequences were annotated against IMGT germline references using PyIR, a Python wrapper for IgBLAST v1.9. Reads were removed for weak V/J assignments (E-value above 1e-6), missing CDR3, stop codons, out-of-frame junctions, or ambiguous translated residues. V3J clonotypes were defined by identical inferred V gene, J gene, and CDR3 amino acid sequence. Percentage overlap between repertoires was computed as shared unique clonotypes divided by the size of the smaller repertoire. Richness of each repertoire was evaluated using RTK rarefaction, the Chao1 estimator, and Recon v2.1 estimates of unobserved clonotypes. Generation probabilities were computed with OLGA for all TCRbeta clonotypes obtained by the gDNA method from several donors. The table comes from immuneACCESS by way of TCRdb, which keeps in-frame sequences with V and J called. Part of the clones is missing from these tables; in studies checked, under half for an unresolved V gene and the rest for unknown reasons. That table furnishes V, J and clone size, whereas the DNA furnished D and trimming. The sample data list 1 million to 1.3 million clones, and around 82% of these were observed just once. The ten largest clonotypes hold more than 0.55% of the sample.

Sequenced input: memory CD4+ T cells from PBMCs. The cell subset or site label corresponds to: CD45RA-negative fraction. The chain uses TRBV29-1 and TRBJ1-2; matching of 6 bases hints at TRBD1 as the D gene. The source of this sequence is a man younger than 35 in good health. Some clones in this sample may be carry-over from other donors' samples. The nucleotide sequence reads TGCAGCGGAGCTACGGGGGGCAATGGCTACACCTTC. Its coded protein is CSGATGGNGYTF. Joined to the reference TRBV29-1 and TRBJ1-2 proteins, this CDR3 gives the full variable domain: SAVISQKPSRDICQRGTSLTIQCQVDSQVTMMFWYRQQPGQSLTLIATANQGSEATYESGFVIDKFPISRPNLTFSTLTVSNMSPEDSSIYLCSGATGGNGYTFGSGTRLTVV.